Each of the 6 T cell receptor beta chains below was sequenced from the same sample in a study of blood T cell repertoires in COVID-19 (dated by TCRdb to the early 2020s). The protocol used for the library was the immunoSEQ multiplex PCR assay. The table was pulled from immuneACCESS by TCRdb, which kept in-frame rearrangements only. Such tables lose some clones; where checked, under half of the loss comes from unresolved V genes, and the rest has no known cause. Counted in this sample were 200,000 or so clones; about 86% of them appeared once. Approximately 1.3% of the sample comes from the top ten. The sample was PBMCs or T cells enriched from blood (not recorded which). Receptors originate from a woman in her forties with acute COVID-19.

This chain connects TRBV15 to TRBJ2-1; possible D gene TRBD2, 6 bases. Per germline, CDR1 LNHNV and CDR2 YYDKDF (reference sequence). The V and J ends lost 3 bases and 0 bases respectively, with 12 bases between them. The CDR3 consists of 16 residues. The CDR3 loop reads CATSRGLGSSYNEQFF. DNA for the CDR3: TGTGCCACCAGCAGGGGACTCGGGAGCTCCTACAATGAGCAGTTCTTC.

V gene TRBV6-5 combines with J gene TRBJ2-2, with 12 positions matching TRBD2. This CDR3 comprises 15 residues. V was clipped by 6 bases and J by 7 bases; unmatched bases: 6. Germline assignment: CDR1 MNHEY and CDR2 SVGAGI. CDR3 coding DNA: TGTGCCAGCAGGACTAGCGGGGGAGAATTCGGGGAGCTGTTTTTT. Amino acids: CASRTSGGEFGELFF.

The chain joins TRBV11-2 to TRBJ2-7; TRBD2 agrees at 11 bases. J was trimmed by 4 bases and V by 5 bases; bases with no gene match: 7. In germline, CDR1 is SGHAT, CDR2 FQNNGV. The CDR3 length is 15 residues. The CDR3 loop is CASSLTSGTSYEQYF. The DNA for the CDR3 is TGTGCCAGCAGCCTGACTAGCGGGACTTCTTACGAGCAGTACTTC.

This clone showed up just a few times. V gene TRBV28 combines with J gene TRBJ2-7, with 8 bases fitting TRBD1. J lost 7 bases, V lost 6 bases, and 14 bases had no gene match. This CDR3 has 15 amino acids. CDR1 is MDHEN, CDR2 SYDVKM, per germline. The CDR3 is CASRPPGQGWEEQYF. The DNA for the CDR3 is TGTGCCAGCAGACCCCCCGGACAGGGATGGGAGGAGCAGTACTTC. The variable domain in full, with the rest retrieved from reference TRBV28 and TRBJ2-7, is DVKVTQSSRYLVKRTGEKVFLECVQDMDHENMFWYRQDPGLGLRLIYFSYDVKMKEKGDIPEGYSVSREKKERFSLILESASTNQTSMYLCASRPPGQGWEEQYFGPGTRLTVT.

The V gene is TRBV5-6, the J gene TRBJ1-1; perhaps TRBD1 as D (6 bases). Per germline, CDR1 SGHDT and CDR2 YYEEEE. The V and J ends lost 1 base and 2 bases respectively, with 9 bases between them. This CDR3 region has 14 residues. DNA of the CDR3: TGTGCCAGCAGCTTGAGACAGGTTAACACTGAAGCTTTCTTT. It is translated as CASSLRQVNTEAFF.

The chain couples TRBV7-9 to TRBJ2-5; a weak D match, TRBD1 (5 bases). This CDR3 spans 12 amino acids. Germline loops: CDR1 SEHNR, CDR2 FQNEAQ (reference sequence). V was clipped by 6 bases and J by 6 bases, with 11 bases between them. The CDR3 spells CASSPDSQTQYF. The CDR3 nucleotides are TGTGCCAGCAGTCCAGACAGCCAGACCCAGTACTTC.